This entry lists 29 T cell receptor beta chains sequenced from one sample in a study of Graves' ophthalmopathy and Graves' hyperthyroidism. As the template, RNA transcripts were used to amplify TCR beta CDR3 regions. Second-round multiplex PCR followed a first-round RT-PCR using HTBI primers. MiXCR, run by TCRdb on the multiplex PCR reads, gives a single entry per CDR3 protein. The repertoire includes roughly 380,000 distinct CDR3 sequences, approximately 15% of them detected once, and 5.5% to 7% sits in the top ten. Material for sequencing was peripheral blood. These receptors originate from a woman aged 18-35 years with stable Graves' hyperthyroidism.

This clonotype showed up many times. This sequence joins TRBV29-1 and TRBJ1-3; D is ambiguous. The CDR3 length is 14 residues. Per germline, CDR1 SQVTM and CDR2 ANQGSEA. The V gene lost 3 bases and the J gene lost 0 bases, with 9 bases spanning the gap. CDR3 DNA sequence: TGCAGCGTTGATGTCGGCCACTCTGGAAACACCATATATTTT. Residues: CSVDVGHSGNTIYF.

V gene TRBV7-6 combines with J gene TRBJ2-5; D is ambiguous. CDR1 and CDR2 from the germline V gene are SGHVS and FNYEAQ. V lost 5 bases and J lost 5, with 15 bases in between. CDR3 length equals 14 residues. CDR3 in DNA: TGTGCCAGCAGCAATCTGGGATTTAAGGAGACCCAGTACTTC. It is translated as CASSNLGFKETQYF.

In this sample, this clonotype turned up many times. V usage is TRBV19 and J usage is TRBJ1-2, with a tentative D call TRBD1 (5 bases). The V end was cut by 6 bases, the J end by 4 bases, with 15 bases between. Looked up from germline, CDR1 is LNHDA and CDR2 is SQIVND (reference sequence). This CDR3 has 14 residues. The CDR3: CASSPGPNTYGYTF. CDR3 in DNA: TGTGCCAGTAGCCCGGGACCTAACACCTATGGCTACACCTTC. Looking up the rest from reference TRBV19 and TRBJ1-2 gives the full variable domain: DGGITQSPKYLFRKEGQNVTLSCEQNLNHDAMYWYRQDPGQGLRLIYYSQIVNDFQKGDIAEGYSVSREKKESFPLTVTSAQKNPTAFYLCASSPGPNTYGYTFGSGTRLTVV.

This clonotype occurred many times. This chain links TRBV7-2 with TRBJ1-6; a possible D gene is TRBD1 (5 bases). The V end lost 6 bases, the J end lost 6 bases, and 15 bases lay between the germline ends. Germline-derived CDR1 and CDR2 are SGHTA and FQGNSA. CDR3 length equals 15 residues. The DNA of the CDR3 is TGTGCCAGCAGGCGTCCCCCAGGGTCTAATTCACCCCTCCACTTT. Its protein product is CASRRPPGSNSPLHF.

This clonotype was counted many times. The CDR3 spells CASTPAGNQPQHF. For the CDR3, the DNA is TGTGCCAGCACCCCCGCGGGGAATCAGCCCCAGCATTTT. The chain combines TRBV28 with TRBJ1-5; D gene unclear. CDR3 length equals 13 residues. V dropped 7 bases and J dropped 4 bases, with 11 bases sitting between them. Germline V gene sequence: CDR1 MDHEN, CDR2 SYDVKM. The entire variable domain, with the rest obtained from reference TRBV28 and TRBJ1-5, is as follows: DVKVTQSSRYLVKRTGEKVFLECVQDMDHENMFWYRQDPGLGLRLIYFSYDVKMKEKGDIPEGYSVSREKKERFSLILESASTNQTSMYLCASTPAGNQPQHFGDGTRLSIL.

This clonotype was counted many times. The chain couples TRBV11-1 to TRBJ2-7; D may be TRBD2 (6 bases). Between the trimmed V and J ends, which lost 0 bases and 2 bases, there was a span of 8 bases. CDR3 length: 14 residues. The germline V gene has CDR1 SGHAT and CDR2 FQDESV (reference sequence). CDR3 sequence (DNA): TGTGCCAGCAGCTTAGCCGGGAGAGCCTACGAGCAGTACTTC. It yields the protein CASSLAGRAYEQYF.

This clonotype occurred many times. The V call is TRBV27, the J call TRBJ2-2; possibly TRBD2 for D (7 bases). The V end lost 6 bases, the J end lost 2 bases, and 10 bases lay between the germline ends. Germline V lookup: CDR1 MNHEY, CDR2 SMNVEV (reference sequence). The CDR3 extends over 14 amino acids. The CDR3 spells CASRWGGNTGELFF. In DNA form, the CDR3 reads TGTGCCAGCAGATGGGGGGGCAACACCGGGGAGCTGTTTTTT.

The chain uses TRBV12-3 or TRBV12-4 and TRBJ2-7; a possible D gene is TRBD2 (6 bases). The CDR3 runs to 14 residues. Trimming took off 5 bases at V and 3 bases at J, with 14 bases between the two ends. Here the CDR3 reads CASSPAGRNYEQYF. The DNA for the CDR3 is TGTGCCAGCAGTCCCGCGGGACGGAACTACGAGCAGTACTTC.

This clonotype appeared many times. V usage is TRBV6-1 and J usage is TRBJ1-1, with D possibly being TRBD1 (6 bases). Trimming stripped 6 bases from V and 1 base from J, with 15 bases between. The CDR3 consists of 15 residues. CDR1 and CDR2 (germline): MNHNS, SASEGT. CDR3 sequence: CASSEHGQWNTEAFF. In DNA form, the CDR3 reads TGTGCCAGCAGCGAGCACGGACAGTGGAACACTGAAGCTTTCTTT.

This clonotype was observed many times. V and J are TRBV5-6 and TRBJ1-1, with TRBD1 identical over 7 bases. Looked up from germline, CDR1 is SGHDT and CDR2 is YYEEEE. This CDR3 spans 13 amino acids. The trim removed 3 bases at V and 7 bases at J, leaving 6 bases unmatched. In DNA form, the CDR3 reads TGTGCCAGCAGCTCAGGGGGGTATATTGAAGCTTTCTTT. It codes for CASSSGGYIEAFF.

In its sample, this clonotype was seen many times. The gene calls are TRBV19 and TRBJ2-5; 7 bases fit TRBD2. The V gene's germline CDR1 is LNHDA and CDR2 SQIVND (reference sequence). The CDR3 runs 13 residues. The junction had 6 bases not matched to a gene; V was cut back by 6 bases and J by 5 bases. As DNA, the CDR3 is TGTGCCAGTAGGGAGCGGGGCGGGGAGACCCAGTACTTC. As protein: CASRERGGETQYF.

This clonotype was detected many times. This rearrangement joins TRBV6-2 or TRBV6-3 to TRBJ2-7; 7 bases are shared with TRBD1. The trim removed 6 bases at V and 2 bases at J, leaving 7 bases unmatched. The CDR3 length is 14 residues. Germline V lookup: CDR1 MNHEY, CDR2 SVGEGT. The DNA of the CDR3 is TGTGCCAGCAGCTTGGGACAGCGACCCTACGAGCAGTACTTC. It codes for CASSLGQRPYEQYF.

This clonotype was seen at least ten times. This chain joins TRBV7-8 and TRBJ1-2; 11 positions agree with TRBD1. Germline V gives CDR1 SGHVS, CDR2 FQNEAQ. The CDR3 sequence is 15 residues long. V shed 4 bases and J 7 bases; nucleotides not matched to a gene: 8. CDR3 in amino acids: CASSSLRTGGFGYTF. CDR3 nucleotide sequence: TGTGCCAGCAGCTCCCTTCGGACAGGGGGCTTTGGCTACACCTTC.

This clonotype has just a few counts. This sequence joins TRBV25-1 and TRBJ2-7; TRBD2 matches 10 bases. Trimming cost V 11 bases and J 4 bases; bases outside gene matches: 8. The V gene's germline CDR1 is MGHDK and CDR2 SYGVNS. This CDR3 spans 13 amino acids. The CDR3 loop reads CASGAGGPYEQYF. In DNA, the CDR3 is TGTGCCTCCGGAGCGGGGGGGCCGTACGAGCAGTACTTC.

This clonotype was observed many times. CDR3 sequence reads: CASRKDRVATEAFF. CDR3 DNA sequence: TGTGCCAGCAGGAAGGACAGGGTCGCCACTGAAGCTTTCTTT. The rearrangement uses TRBV27 and TRBJ1-1, with 8 bases matching TRBD1. This CDR3 is 14 amino acids long. The junction had 7 bases not matched to a gene; V was cut back by 6 bases and J by 4 bases. Germline CDR1 and CDR2: MNHEY and SMNVEV (reference sequence).

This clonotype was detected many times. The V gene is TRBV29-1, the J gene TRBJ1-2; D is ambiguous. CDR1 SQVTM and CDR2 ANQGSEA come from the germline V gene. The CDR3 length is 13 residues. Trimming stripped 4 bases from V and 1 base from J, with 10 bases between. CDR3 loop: CSVGVRDNYGYTF. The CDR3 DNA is TGCAGCGTTGGTGTCAGAGATAACTATGGCTACACCTTC.

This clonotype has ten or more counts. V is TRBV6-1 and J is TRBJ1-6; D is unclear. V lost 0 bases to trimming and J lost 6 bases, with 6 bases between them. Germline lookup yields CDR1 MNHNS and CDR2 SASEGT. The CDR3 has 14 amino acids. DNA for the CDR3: TGTGCCAGCAGTGAAGCGCCCTCTAATTCACCCCTCCACTTT. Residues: CASSEAPSNSPLHF.

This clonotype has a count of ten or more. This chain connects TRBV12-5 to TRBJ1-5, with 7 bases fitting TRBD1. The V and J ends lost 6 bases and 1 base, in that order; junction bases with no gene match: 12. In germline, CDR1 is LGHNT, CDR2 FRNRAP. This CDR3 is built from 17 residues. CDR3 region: CASGSSDRALSNQPQHF. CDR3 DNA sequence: TGTGCTAGTGGCTCTTCCGACAGGGCCCTCAGCAATCAGCCCCAGCATTTT.

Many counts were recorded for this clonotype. The CDR3 sequence: CASSYPDRGGTGELFF. CDR3 coding DNA: TGTGCCAGCAGTTACCCTGACAGGGGTGGAACCGGGGAGCTGTTTTTT. The chain links TRBV6-2 or TRBV6-3 to TRBJ2-2, with 8 bases that match TRBD1. The CDR3 runs to 16 residues. Trimming cost V 2 bases and J 5 bases; bases outside gene matches: 7. The germline CDR1 and CDR2 sequences are MNHEY and SVGEGT.

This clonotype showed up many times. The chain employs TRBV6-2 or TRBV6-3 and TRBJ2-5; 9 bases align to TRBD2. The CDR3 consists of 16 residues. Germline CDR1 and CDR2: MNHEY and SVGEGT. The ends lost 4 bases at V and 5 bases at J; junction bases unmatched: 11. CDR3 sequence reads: CASSWSGGLGMETQYF. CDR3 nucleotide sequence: TGTGCCAGCAGTTGGAGCGGGGGGCTGGGTATGGAGACCCAGTACTTC.

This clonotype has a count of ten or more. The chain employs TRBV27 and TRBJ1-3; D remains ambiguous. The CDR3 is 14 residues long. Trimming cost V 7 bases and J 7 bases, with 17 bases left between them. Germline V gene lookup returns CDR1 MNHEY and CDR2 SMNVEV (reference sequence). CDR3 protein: CASTGPVNENTIYF. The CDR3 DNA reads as TGTGCCAGCACCGGACCGGTCAATGAGAACACCATATATTTT.

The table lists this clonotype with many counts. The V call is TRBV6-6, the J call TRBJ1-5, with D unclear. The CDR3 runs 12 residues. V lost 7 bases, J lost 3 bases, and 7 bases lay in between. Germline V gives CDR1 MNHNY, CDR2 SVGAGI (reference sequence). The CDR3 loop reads CASTISNQPQHF. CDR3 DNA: TGTGCCAGCACCATCTCCAATCAGCCCCAGCATTTT.

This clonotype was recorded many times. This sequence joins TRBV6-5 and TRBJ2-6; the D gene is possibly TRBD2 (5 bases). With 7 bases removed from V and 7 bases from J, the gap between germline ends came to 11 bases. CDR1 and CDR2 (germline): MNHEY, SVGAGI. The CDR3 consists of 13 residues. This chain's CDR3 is CASTNSGANVLTF. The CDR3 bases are TGTGCCAGCACCAACAGCGGTGCCAACGTCCTGACTTTC.

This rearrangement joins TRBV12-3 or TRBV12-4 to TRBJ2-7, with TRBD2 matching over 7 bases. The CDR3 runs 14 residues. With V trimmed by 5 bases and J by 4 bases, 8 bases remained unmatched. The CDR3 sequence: CASSPGLGLYEQYF. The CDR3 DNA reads TGTGCCAGCAGTCCTGGACTAGGACTTTACGAGCAGTACTTC.

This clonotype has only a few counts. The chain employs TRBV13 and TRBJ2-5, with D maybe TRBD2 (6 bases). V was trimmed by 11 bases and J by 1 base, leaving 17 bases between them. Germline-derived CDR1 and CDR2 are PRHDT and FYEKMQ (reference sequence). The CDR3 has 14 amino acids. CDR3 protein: CAASVWGVQETQYF. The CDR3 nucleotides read TGTGCCGCCTCGGTGTGGGGGGTCCAAGAGACCCAGTACTTC. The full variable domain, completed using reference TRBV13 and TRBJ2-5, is AAGVIQSPRHLIKEKRETATLKCYPIPRHDTVYWYQQGPGQDPQFLISFYEKMQSDKGSIPDRFSAQQFSDYHSELNMSSLELGDSALYFCAASVWGVQETQYFGPGTRLLVL.

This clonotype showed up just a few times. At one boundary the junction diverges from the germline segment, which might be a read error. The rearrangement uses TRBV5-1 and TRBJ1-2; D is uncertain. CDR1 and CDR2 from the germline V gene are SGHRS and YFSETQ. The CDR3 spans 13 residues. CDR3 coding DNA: TGCGCCAGCAGCGGCGGGTACAACTATGGCTGCACCTTC. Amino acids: CASSGGYNYGCTF.

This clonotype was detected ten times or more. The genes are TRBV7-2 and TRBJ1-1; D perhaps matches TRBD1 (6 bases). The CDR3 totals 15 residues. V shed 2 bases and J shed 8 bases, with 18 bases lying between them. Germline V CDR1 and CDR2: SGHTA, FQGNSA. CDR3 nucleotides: TGTGCCAGCAGCTTAATCCACAGGGATTTCTTCGAAGCTTTCTTT. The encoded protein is CASSLIHRDFFEAFF.

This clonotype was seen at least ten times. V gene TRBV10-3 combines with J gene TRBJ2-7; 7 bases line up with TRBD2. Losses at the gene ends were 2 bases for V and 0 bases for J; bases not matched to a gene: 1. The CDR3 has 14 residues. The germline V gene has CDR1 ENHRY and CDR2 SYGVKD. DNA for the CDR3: TGTGCCATCAGTGAGGCGGGAGTCTCCTACGAGCAGTACTTC. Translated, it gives CAISEAGVSYEQYF.

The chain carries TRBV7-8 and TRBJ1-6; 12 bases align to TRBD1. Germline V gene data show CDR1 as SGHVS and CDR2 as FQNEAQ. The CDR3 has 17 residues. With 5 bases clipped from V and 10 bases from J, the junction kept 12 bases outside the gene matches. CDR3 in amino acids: CASSGTGQGALGSPLHF. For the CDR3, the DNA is TGTGCCAGCAGCGGAACGGGACAGGGGGCGCTGGGGTCACCCCTCCACTTT.